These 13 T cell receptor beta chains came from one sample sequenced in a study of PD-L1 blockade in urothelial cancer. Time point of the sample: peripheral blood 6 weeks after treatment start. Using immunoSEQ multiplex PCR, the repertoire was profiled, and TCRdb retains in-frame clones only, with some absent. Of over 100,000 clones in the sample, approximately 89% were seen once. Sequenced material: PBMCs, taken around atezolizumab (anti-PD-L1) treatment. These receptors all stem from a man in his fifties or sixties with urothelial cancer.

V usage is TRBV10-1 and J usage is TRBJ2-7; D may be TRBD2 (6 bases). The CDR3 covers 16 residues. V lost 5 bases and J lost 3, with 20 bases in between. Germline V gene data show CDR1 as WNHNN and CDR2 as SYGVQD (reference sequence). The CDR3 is CASSCLAGGTHYEQYF. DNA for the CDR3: TGCGCCAGCAGTTGCCTGGCAGGAGGGACCCACTACGAGCAGTACTTC.

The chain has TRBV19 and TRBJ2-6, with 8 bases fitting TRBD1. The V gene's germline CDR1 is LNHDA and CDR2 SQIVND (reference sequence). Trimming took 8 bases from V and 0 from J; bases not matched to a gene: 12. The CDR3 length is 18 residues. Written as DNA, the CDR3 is TGTGCCAGTGGAAAGACAGGGGTCCCCTTCTCTGGGGCCAACGTCCTGACTTTC. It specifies CASGKTGVPFSGANVLTF.

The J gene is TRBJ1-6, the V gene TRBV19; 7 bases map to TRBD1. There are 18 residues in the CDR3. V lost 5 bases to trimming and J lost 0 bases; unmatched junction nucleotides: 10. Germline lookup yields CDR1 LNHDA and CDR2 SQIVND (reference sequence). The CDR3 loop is CASSAWTGPSSYNSPLHF. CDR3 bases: TGTGCCAGTAGTGCTTGGACAGGTCCGAGCTCCTATAATTCACCCCTCCACTTT.

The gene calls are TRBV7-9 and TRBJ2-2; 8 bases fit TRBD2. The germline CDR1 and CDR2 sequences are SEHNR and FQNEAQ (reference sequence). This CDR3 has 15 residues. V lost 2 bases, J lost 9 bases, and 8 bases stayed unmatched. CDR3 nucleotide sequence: TGTGCCAGCAGCTTAACCGGGACTAGAGGCCGGGAGCTGTTTTTT. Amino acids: CASSLTGTRGRELFF.

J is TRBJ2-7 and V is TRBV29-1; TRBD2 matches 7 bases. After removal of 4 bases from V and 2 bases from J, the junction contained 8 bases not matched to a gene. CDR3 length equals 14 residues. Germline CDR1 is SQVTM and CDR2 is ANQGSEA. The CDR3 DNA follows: TGCAGCGTTGTGCGGCGGGAGTCGGCCTACGAGCAGTACTTC. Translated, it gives CSVVRRESAYEQYF.

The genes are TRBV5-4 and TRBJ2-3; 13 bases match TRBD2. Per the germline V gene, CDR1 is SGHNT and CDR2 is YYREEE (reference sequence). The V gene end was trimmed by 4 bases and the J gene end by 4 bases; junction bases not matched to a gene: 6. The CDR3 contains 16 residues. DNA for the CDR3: TGTGCCAGCAGCGCCGGACTAGCGGGAGTGGCAGATACGCAGTATTTT. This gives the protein CASSAGLAGVADTQYF.

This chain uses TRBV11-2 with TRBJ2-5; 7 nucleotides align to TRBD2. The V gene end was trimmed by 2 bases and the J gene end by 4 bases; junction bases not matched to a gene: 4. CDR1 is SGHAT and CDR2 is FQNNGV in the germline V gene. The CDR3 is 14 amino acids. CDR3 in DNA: TGTGCCAGCAGCTTACTATCGGGGGGAGAGACCCAGTACTTC. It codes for CASSLLSGGETQYF.

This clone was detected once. The chain's CDR3 is CASSVAVAEGLGGYTF. CDR3 coding DNA: TGTGCCAGCAGCGTAGCCGTGGCAGAGGGACTTGGTGGCTACACCTTC. The V call is TRBV9, the J call TRBJ1-2, with D possibly TRBD1 on 5 matching bases. The CDR3 extends over 16 amino acids. The germline V gene encodes CDR1 SGDLS and CDR2 YYNGEE. Trimming removed 0 bases at V and 7 bases at J, with 19 bases between.

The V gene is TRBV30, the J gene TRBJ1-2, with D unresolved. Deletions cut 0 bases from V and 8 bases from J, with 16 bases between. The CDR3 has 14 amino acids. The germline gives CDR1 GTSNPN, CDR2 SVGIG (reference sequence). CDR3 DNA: TGTGCCTGGAGTGTGTTCGGGATCGCCGGAGGCTACACCTTC. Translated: CAWSVFGIAGGYTF.

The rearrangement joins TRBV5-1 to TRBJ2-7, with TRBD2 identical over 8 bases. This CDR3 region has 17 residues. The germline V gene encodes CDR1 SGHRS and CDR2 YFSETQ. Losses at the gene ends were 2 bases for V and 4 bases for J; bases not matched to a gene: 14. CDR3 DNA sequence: TGCGCCAGCAGCTTCTTGGACGCGTTGGCGGGAGGATACGAGCAGTACTTC. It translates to CASSFLDALAGGYEQYF.

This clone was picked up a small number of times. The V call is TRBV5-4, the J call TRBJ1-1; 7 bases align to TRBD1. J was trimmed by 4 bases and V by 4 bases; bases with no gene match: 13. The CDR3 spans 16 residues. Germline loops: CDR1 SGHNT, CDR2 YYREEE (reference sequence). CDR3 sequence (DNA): TGTGCCAGCAGCCAGTACAGGGGTGAGCTGGCCACTGAAGCTTTCTTT. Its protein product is CASSQYRGELATEAFF.

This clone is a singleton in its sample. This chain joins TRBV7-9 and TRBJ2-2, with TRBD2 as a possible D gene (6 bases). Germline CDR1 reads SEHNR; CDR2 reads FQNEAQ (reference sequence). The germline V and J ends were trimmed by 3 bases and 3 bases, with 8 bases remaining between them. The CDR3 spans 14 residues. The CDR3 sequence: CASSLGLYTGELFF. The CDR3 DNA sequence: TGTGCCAGCAGCTTGGGACTGTACACCGGGGAGCTGTTTTTT.

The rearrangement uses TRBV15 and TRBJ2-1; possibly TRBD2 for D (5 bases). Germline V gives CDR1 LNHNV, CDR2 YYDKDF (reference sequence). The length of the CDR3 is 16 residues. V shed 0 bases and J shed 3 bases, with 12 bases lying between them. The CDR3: CATSREGGGVYNEQFF. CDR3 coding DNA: TGTGCCACCAGCAGAGAAGGAGGCGGAGTCTACAATGAGCAGTTCTTC.